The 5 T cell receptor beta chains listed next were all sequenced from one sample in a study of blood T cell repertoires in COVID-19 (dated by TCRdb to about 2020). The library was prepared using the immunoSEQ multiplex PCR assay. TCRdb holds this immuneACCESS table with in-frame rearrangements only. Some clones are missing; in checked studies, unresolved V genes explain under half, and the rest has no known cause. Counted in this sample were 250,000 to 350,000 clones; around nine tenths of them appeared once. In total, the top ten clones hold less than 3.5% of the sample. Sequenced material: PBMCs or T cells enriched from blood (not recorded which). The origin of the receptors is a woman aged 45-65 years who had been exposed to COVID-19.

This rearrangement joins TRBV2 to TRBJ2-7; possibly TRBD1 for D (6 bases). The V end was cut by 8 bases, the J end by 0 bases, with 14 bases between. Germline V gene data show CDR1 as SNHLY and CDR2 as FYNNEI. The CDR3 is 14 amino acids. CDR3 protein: CASVYRAYSYEQYF. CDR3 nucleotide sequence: TGTGCCAGCGTATACAGGGCTTACTCCTACGAGCAGTACTTC.

CDR3 sequence reads: CASSLSSAAEQYF. As DNA, the CDR3 is TGTGCCAGCAGTTTATCGTCTGCGGCAGAGCAGTACTTC. The chain has TRBV27 and TRBJ2-7; no clear D. Deletions cut 0 bases from V and 7 bases from J, with 10 bases between. Looked up from germline, CDR1 is MNHEY and CDR2 is SMNVEV (reference sequence). This CDR3 is 13 amino acids long.

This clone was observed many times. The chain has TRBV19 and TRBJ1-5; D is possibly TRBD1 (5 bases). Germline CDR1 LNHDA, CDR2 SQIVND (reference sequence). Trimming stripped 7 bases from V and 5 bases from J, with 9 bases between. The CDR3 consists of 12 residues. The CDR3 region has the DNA TGTGCCAGTAATGGGGGGGATCAGCCCCAGCATTTT. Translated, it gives CASNGGDQPQHF.

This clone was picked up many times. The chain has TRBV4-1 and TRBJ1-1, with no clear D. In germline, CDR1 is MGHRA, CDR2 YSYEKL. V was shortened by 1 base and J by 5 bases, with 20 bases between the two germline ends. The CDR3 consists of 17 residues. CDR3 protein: CASSQVLGRRYGTEAFF. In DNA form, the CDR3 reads TGCGCCAGCAGCCAAGTCCTGGGCAGAAGATATGGGACTGAAGCTTTCTTT.

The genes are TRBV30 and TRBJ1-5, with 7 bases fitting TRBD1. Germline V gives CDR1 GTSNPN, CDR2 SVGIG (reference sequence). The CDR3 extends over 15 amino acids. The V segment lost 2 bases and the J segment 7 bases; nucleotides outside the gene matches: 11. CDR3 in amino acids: CAWSPTRDSGQPQHF. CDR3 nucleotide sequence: TGTGCCTGGAGTCCTACTAGGGACAGTGGCCAGCCCCAGCATTTT.